This passage covers 20 T cell receptor beta chains from one sample sequenced in a study of identical twins. TCRdb called the 5' RACE reads again in MiXCR, with one record for every CDR3 protein. The sample yields 400,000 or so distinct CDR3 sequences, approximately 8.8% seen once. Input material: naive T cells sorted from blood. The origin of the receptors is a woman in her 50s in good health.

This clonotype was counted between two and nine times. V gene TRBV24-1 combines with J gene TRBJ1-1; tentative D call: TRBD1 (5 bases). Germline CDR1 reads KGHDR; CDR2 reads SFDVKD. The CDR3 is 13 amino acids. Deletions cut 4 bases from V and 8 bases from J, with 13 bases between. CDR3 region: CATSDRDRLEAFF. The CDR3 DNA sequence: TGTGCCACCAGTGACCGGGACCGGTTGGAAGCTTTCTTT.

This clonotype has a count of ten or more. This chain joins TRBV29-1 and TRBJ1-1; D not certain. The CDR3 has 13 amino acids. Germline V CDR1 and CDR2: SQVTM, ANQGSEA. The V end was cut by 4 bases, the J end by 0 bases, with 9 bases between. The CDR3 here is CSVVGSMNTEAFF. DNA for the CDR3: TGCAGCGTTGTCGGGAGCATGAACACTGAAGCTTTCTTT.

V is TRBV29-1 and J is TRBJ2-5; 7 bases agree with TRBD2. The CDR3 covers 12 residues. From germline, CDR1 is SQVTM and CDR2 ANQGSEA. Trimming took 8 bases from V and 3 from J; bases not matched to a gene: 6. The CDR3, as DNA: TGCAGCCTCGGGCGGGGGAAAGAGACCCAGTACTTC. Its translation: CSLGRGKETQYF.

This clonotype was counted only a few times. The chain carries TRBV5-6 and TRBJ2-3; 7 nucleotides line up with TRBD1. The CDR3 has 15 amino acids. The germline V gene has CDR1 SGHDT and CDR2 YYEEEE. Trimming at V came to 4 bases and at J to 4 bases, leaving 9 bases not matched to a gene. The CDR3 DNA follows: TGTGCCAGCAGCCGGTTAGACAGGGCAGCAGATACGCAGTATTTT. Its protein is CASSRLDRAADTQYF.

The chain couples TRBV5-1 to TRBJ1-4; no reliable D call. With 0 bases removed from V and 7 bases from J, the gap between germline ends came to 13 bases. Germline loops: CDR1 SGHRS, CDR2 YFSETQ. The CDR3 contains 15 residues. CDR3 sequence: CASSLEGSSGEKLFF. The DNA for the CDR3 is TGCGCCAGCAGCTTGGAAGGGTCCTCGGGTGAAAAACTGTTTTTT.

This clonotype occurred a few times. The chain couples TRBV7-3 to TRBJ2-5; D is uncertain. V lost 1 base and J lost 6, with 9 bases in between. This CDR3 has 13 residues. Per the germline V gene, CDR1 is SGHTA and CDR2 is FQGTGA. In DNA form, the CDR3 reads TGTGCCAGCAGCTTAAACGGGCCCCAGACCCAGTACTTC. Protein sequence: CASSLNGPQTQYF.

This clonotype was observed a handful of times. The chain is built from TRBV20-1 and TRBJ1-4; no firm D call. The ends were cut back, 6 bases at V and 2 bases at J, with 10 bases in the middle. The CDR3 is 13 amino acids. Germline V gene lookup returns CDR1 DFQATT and CDR2 SNEGSKA (reference sequence). Here the CDR3 DNA reads TGCAGTGCCATCGATGGGACTAATGAAAAACTGTTTTTT. Encoded protein: CSAIDGTNEKLFF.

This clonotype was seen repeatedly, ten times or more. The J gene is TRBJ2-2, the V gene TRBV5-1; D is unclear. The CDR3 has 14 residues. Trimming pared 0 bases from V and 4 bases from J, leaving 7 bases between. CDR1 is SGHRS and CDR2 is YFSETQ in the germline V gene. CDR3 coding DNA: TGCGCCAGCAGCTTGGTTGTTAGCACCGGGGAGCTGTTTTTT. It specifies CASSLVVSTGELFF.

The CDR3 nucleotides are TGTGCCAGCAGCCAAAACTCAGATACGCAGTATTTT. Translating gives CASSQNSDTQYF. V usage is TRBV11-2 and J usage is TRBJ2-3; no clear D gene. The CDR3 is 12 amino acids. V lost 5 bases to trimming and J lost 4 bases, with 7 bases between them. Per germline, CDR1 SGHAT and CDR2 FQNNGV.

The chain uses TRBV29-1 and TRBJ2-1, with TRBD1 identical over 10 bases. V dropped 4 bases and J dropped 6; count of bases not matched to a gene: 3. Germline-derived CDR1 and CDR2 are SQVTM and ANQGSEA. CDR3 size: 13 residues. CDR3 DNA sequence: TGCAGCGTTGGGGACAGGGGAGTCAATGAGCAGTTCTTC. Residues: CSVGDRGVNEQFF.

This clonotype was observed many times. The rearrangement joins TRBV12-3 or TRBV12-4 to TRBJ2-1; the match to TRBD2 covers 10 bases. The CDR3 sequence is 14 residues long. The J segment lost 6 bases and the V segment lost 4 bases, leaving 3 bases of the junction unmatched. Written as DNA, the CDR3 is TGTGCCAGCAGTTCGGGACTAGCGACCAATGAGCAGTTCTTC. Its protein is CASSSGLATNEQFF.

The rearrangement uses TRBV29-1 and TRBJ2-4; D possibly matches TRBD1 or TRBD2 (5 bases each). Per germline, CDR1 SQVTM and CDR2 ANQGSEA. This CDR3 contains 16 residues. V was shortened by 3 bases and J by 2 bases, with 17 bases between the two germline ends. CDR3 amino acids: CSVEGEDRGPKNIQYF. The CDR3 coding sequence is TGCAGCGTTGAGGGGGAAGACCGGGGACCCAAAAACATTCAGTACTTC. The complete variable domain, with remaining parts taken from reference TRBV29-1 and TRBJ2-4, reads SAVISQKPSRDICQRGTSLTIQCQVDSQVTMMFWYRQQPGQSLTLIATANQGSEATYESGFVIDKFPISRPNLTFSTLTVSNMSPEDSSIYLCSVEGEDRGPKNIQYFGAGTRLSVL.

The genes are TRBV27 and TRBJ2-1; TRBD2 is a possible D gene (5 bases). The ends were cut back, 5 bases at V and 0 bases at J, with 11 bases in the middle. The germline V gene encodes CDR1 MNHEY and CDR2 SMNVEV (reference sequence). The length of the CDR3 is 15 residues. The CDR3 reads CASSIASSSYNEQFF. CDR3 bases: TGTGCCAGCAGTATAGCGTCATCCTCCTACAATGAGCAGTTCTTC.

V gene TRBV7-9 combines with J gene TRBJ1-3, with 7 bases identical to TRBD1. The J segment lost 3 bases and the V segment lost 4 bases, leaving 9 bases of the junction unmatched. CDR1 SEHNR and CDR2 FQNEAQ come from the germline V gene (reference sequence). The CDR3 loop spans 16 amino acids. Here the CDR3 DNA reads TGTGCCAGCAGCTACTCGACAGGGAGTGATGGAAACACCATATATTTT. This encodes CASSYSTGSDGNTIYF.

This clonotype was counted only a few times. V is TRBV7-2 and J is TRBJ2-5, with TRBD2 as a possible D gene (6 bases). In germline, CDR1 is SGHTA, CDR2 FQGNSA. The CDR3 runs 15 residues. V lost 0 bases, J lost 2 bases, and 10 bases lay in between. CDR3 DNA sequence: TGTGCCAGCAGCTTAGCGGGCGGGGTGCAAGAGACCCAGTACTTC. As protein: CASSLAGGVQETQYF.

V usage is TRBV12-5 and J usage is TRBJ2-5, with D uncertain. The CDR3 runs 17 residues. V was cut by 1 base and J by 0 bases, with 15 bases left in between. CDR1 LGHNT and CDR2 FRNRAP come from the germline V gene. CDR3 sequence (DNA): TGTGCTAGTGGTTTGGATAAGAACCTCCTGTACCAAGAGACCCAGTACTTC. It encodes CASGLDKNLLYQETQYF.

This clonotype was found many times. The chain combines TRBV19 with TRBJ2-1; TRBD1 aligns across 10 bases. Germline V gene sequence: CDR1 LNHDA, CDR2 SQIVND (reference sequence). The junction had 6 bases not matched to a gene; V was cut back by 5 bases and J by 8 bases. The CDR3 is 14 residues long. The chain's CDR3 is CASSGQGGGYEQFF. The CDR3 nucleotides are TGTGCCAGTAGTGGACAGGGGGGTGGCTATGAGCAGTTCTTC.

The CDR3, as DNA: TGTGCCAGCAGCGCATCTGGAAACACCATATATTTT. Its protein is CASSASGNTIYF. The rearrangement joins TRBV13 to TRBJ1-3, with no clear D. Germline assignment: CDR1 PRHDT and CDR2 FYEKMQ (reference sequence). The CDR3 is 12 amino acids. The germline V and J ends were trimmed by 5 bases and 1 base, with 3 bases remaining between them.

This clonotype showed up many times. This chain joins TRBV9 and TRBJ2-1; 11 bases are a match to TRBD2. The CDR3 extends over 16 amino acids. With V trimmed by 0 bases and J by 10 bases, 9 bases remained unmatched. The V gene's germline CDR1 is SGDLS and CDR2 YYNGEE. For the CDR3, the DNA is TGTGCCAGCAGCGTAGCCCCAGGACTAGCGGGCGTAGAGCAGTTCTTC. Translating it yields CASSVAPGLAGVEQFF.

The chain is built from TRBV20-1 and TRBJ2-4; D is undetermined. CDR3 size: 15 residues. CDR1 and CDR2 from the germline V gene are DFQATT and SNEGSKA (reference sequence). Trimming shortened V by 0 bases and J by 6 bases, and 15 bases separated the two germline ends. In DNA form, the CDR3 reads TGCAGTGCTAGAGATATAGTCACTGCTCTAAACATTCAGTACTTC. It specifies CSARDIVTALNIQYF.